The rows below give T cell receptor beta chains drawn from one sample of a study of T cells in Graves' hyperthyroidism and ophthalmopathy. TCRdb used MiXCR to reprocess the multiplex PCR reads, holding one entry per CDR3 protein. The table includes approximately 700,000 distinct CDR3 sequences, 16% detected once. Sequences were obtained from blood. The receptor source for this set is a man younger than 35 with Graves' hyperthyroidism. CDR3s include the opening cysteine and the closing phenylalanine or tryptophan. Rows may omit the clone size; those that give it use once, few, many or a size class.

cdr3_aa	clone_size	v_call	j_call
CASRTGANTGELFF	many	TRBV28	TRBJ2-2
CASSPGGYEQYF	many	TRBV18	TRBJ2-7
CASSLPGQGSEKLFF	.	TRBV2	TRBJ1-4
CASNRDRVNQPQHF	few	TRBV6-2/TRBV6-3	TRBJ1-5
CAWSARGNQPQHF	few	TRBV30	TRBJ1-5
CASRTGGIQPQHF	many	TRBV28	TRBJ1-5
CASSLRRYNSPLHF	.	TRBV7-2	TRBJ1-6
CASSPRQGAAFGYTF	few	TRBV11-2	TRBJ1-2
CASKGPQIDWADTQYF	.	TRBV7-9	TRBJ2-3
CATSGRGANTGELFF	.	TRBV24-1	TRBJ2-2
CASSLVAGPQETQYF	many	TRBV12-3/TRBV12-4	TRBJ2-5
CASGHLMGAEAFF	.	TRBV10-2	TRBJ1-1
CASRTGTGPEKLFF	many	TRBV12-3/TRBV12-4	TRBJ1-4
CASPPRAGGDYEQYF	many	TRBV7-3	TRBJ2-7
CASSLMREGNQPQHF	few	TRBV28	TRBJ1-5
CASAAGGNYGYTF	.	TRBV28	TRBJ1-2
CSVTWTSGYEQYF	many	TRBV29-1	TRBJ2-7
CASSPGQIYTDTQYF	.	TRBV18	TRBJ2-3
CASSTLIGSNWYEQYF	many	TRBV7-2	TRBJ2-7
CASSQRTGRTEAFF	many	TRBV18	TRBJ1-1
CSATGTRDTGELFF	.	TRBV20-1	TRBJ2-2
CATKGVIQETQYF	few	TRBV19	TRBJ2-5
CASSPSRVTTEAFF	few	TRBV7-2	TRBJ1-1
CASSQEGLAGADTQYF	few	TRBV4-2	TRBJ2-3
CASRDQQGLRNTEAFF	few	TRBV6-1	TRBJ1-1
CSASSGRGADTQYF	many	TRBV20-1	TRBJ2-3
CASSLEGTGVNSPLHF	once	TRBV5-1	TRBJ1-6
CSALTGAGVYEQYF	.	TRBV20-1	TRBJ2-7
CSSSGRPQETQYF	few	TRBV20-1	TRBJ2-5
CASSWVTGRDQYGYTF	.	TRBV7-9	TRBJ1-2
CASSLIGQGRLVAGSSYEQYF	few	TRBV7-3	TRBJ2-7
CASSFADDYGYTF	.	TRBV28	TRBJ1-2
CASSLDADRSSYEQYF	few	TRBV13	TRBJ2-7
CASTSQGYNEQFF	.	TRBV28	TRBJ2-1
CASSWSGRTGELFF	.	TRBV5-1	TRBJ2-2
CASSLWDRDGNQPQHF	few	TRBV5-6	TRBJ1-5
CASSLSGRRAYEQYF	few	TRBV27	TRBJ2-7
CASSLEGLATNNEQFF	.	TRBV7-9	TRBJ2-1
CASSIKGRPLYNEQFF	.	TRBV19	TRBJ2-1
CATAKGGPGEQYF	few	TRBV2	TRBJ2-7
CASRTGSGPPETQYF	many	TRBV27	TRBJ2-5
CSARGQYLTGNTIYF	.	TRBV20-1	TRBJ1-3
CASSRRQETQYF	few	TRBV14	TRBJ2-5